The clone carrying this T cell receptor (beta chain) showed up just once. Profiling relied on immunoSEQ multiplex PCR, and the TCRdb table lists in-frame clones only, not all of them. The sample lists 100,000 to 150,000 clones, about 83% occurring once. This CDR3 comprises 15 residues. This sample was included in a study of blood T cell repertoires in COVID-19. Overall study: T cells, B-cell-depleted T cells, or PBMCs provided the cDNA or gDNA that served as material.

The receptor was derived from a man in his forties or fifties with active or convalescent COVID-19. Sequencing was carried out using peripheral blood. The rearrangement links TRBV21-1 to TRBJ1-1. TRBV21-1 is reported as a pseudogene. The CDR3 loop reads CASSRFRHPGTEAFF. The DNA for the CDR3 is TGTGCCAGCAGCAGATTCCGGCACCCGGGGACTGAAGCTTTCTTT.